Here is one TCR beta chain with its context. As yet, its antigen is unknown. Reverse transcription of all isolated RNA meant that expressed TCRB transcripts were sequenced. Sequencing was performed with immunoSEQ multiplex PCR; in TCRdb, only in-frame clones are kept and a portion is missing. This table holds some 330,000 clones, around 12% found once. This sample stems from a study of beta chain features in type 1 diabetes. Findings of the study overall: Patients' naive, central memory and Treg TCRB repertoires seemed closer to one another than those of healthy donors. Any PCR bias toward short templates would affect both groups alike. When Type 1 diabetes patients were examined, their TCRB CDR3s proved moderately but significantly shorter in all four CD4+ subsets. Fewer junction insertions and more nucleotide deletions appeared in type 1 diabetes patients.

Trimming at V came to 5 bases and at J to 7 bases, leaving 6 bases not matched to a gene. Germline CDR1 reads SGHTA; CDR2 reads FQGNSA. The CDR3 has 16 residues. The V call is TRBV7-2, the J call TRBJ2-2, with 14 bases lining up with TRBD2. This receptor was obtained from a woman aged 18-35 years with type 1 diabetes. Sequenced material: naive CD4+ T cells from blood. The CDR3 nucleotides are TGTGCCAGCAGCGCAAAGGGACTAGCGGGAGTCGGGGAGCTGTTTTTT. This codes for CASSAKGLAGVGELFF.